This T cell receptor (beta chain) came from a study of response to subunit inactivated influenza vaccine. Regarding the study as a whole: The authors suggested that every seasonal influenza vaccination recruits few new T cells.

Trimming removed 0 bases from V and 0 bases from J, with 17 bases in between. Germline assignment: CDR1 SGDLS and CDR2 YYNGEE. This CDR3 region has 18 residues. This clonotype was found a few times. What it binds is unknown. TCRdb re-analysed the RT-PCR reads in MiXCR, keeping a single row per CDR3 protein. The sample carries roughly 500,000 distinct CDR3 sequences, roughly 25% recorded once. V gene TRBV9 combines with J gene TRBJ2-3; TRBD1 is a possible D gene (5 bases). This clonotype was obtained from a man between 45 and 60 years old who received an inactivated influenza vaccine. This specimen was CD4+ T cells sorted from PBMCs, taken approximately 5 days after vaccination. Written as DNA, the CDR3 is TGTGCCAGCAGCGTAGGGCCTTGGGGCGATTCTAGCACAGATACGCAGTATTTT. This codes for CASSVGPWGDSSTDTQYF.